Presented here are 13 T cell receptor beta chains from one specimen sequenced in a study of cytotoxic CD8 clonotypes in ibrutinib-treated CLL. Measured with immunoSEQ multiplex PCR; TCRdb has only the in-frame clones, and not every one. Here the sample spans a few hundred thousand clones, more than 65% being singletons. The specimen comprised PBMCs, sampled before ibrutinib treatment. These TCRs come from a human donor with chronic lymphocytic leukemia.

This chain links TRBV28 with TRBJ2-7, with 8 positions matching TRBD2. Per germline, CDR1 MDHEN and CDR2 SYDVKM. After removal of 7 bases from V and 1 base from J, the junction contained 9 bases not matched to a gene. The CDR3 runs to 15 residues. In DNA, the CDR3 is TGTGCCAGCACTCCAGGACTAGCAGTTTCCTACGAGCAGTACTTC. It codes for CASTPGLAVSYEQYF.

The chain combines TRBV7-2 with TRBJ1-3, with D uncertain. Germline CDR1 is SGHTA and CDR2 is FQGNSA. Between the trimmed V and J ends, which lost 5 bases and 2 bases, there was a span of 13 bases. The CDR3 contains 15 residues. CDR3: CASSLTYGAGNTIYF. The CDR3 region has the DNA TGTGCCAGCAGCCTTACGTACGGGGCTGGAAACACCATATATTTT.

The chain has TRBV27 and TRBJ1-2; D is unresolved. CDR3 length: 13 residues. Deletions cut 7 bases from V and 6 bases from J, with 15 bases between. Germline V gene data show CDR1 as MNHEY and CDR2 as SMNVEV (reference sequence). The CDR3 sequence is CASTKAGRHGYTF. DNA for the CDR3: TGTGCCAGCACCAAGGCGGGGAGACATGGCTACACCTTC.

The count of this clone is one. The CDR3 DNA reads as TGTGCCAGCAGTAGGACTAGTCCCCACACCGGGGAGCTGTTTTTT. Protein product: CASSRTSPHTGELFF. The rearrangement links TRBV6-6 to TRBJ2-2; TRBD2 agrees at 7 bases. J was trimmed by 3 bases and V by 5 bases; bases with no gene match: 6. The CDR3 runs to 15 residues. Per the germline V gene, CDR1 is MNHNY and CDR2 is SVGAGI (reference sequence).

This chain links TRBV7-9 with TRBJ2-7; 12 bases line up with TRBD2. V shed 7 bases, J shed 1 base, and the junction held 8 bases outside the gene matches. Per germline, CDR1 SEHNR and CDR2 FQNEAQ (reference sequence). This CDR3 comprises 16 residues. The CDR3 region has the DNA TGTGCCAGCACCGAGGGCCTAGCGGGAGGGTCCTACGAGCAGTACTTC. Amino acids: CASTEGLAGGSYEQYF.

As regards this clone: Other DNA sequences within the sample encode an identical CDR3. The chain recombines TRBV5-1 with TRBJ2-7; 11 bases are shared with TRBD2. V gave up 0 bases and J gave up 4 bases; unmatched junction bases: 3. The CDR3 spans 15 residues. In germline, CDR1 is SGHRS, CDR2 YFSETQ. The CDR3 DNA follows: TGCGCCAGCAGCTTGGTATTAGCGGGAGGGTACGAGCAGTACTTC. The encoded protein is CASSLVLAGGYEQYF.

This chain links TRBV27 with TRBJ2-1; 10 bases align to TRBD2. The V gene's germline CDR1 is MNHEY and CDR2 SMNVEV (reference sequence). The CDR3 runs to 15 residues. The ends lost 8 bases at V and 0 bases at J; junction bases unmatched: 4. Here the CDR3 DNA reads TGTGCCAGCGGATCTAGCGGGAGCTCCTACAATGAGCAGTTCTTC. Amino acids: CASGSSGSSYNEQFF.

The CDR3 nucleotides are TGTGCCAGCAGCGGCGGGGCGGGGGCAAGGCAGCCCCAGCATTTT. As protein: CASSGGAGARQPQHF. V gene TRBV9 combines with J gene TRBJ1-5, with D possibly TRBD1 on 6 matching bases. Trimming stripped 3 bases from V and 7 bases from J, with 17 bases between. CDR3 length: 15 amino acids. In germline, CDR1 is SGDLS, CDR2 YYNGEE.

CDR3 loop: CSVDGASGSINEQFF. The CDR3 DNA is TGCAGCGTTGACGGAGCTAGCGGGAGTATTAATGAGCAGTTCTTC. This chain joins TRBV29-1 and TRBJ2-1; 10 bases line up with TRBD2. Per germline, CDR1 SQVTM and CDR2 ANQGSEA. This CDR3 has 15 residues. Unmatched junction bases numbered 9, after V lost 3 bases and J lost 7 bases.

V usage is TRBV7-8 and J usage is TRBJ2-3; tentatively, D is TRBD2 (6 bases). Germline values: CDR1 SGHVS, CDR2 FQNEAQ. V was clipped by 4 bases and J by 5 bases, with 13 bases between them. The CDR3 extends over 14 amino acids. In DNA, the CDR3 is TGTGCCAGCAGCTCCGGGACTCGGCAAGATACGCAGTATTTT. As protein: CASSSGTRQDTQYF.

The chain links TRBV7-8 to TRBJ2-7; no clear D gene. This CDR3 contains 12 residues. Germline values: CDR1 SGHVS, CDR2 FQNEAQ. The germline V and J ends were trimmed by 5 bases and 3 bases, with 8 bases remaining between them. The CDR3 DNA reads as TGTGCCAGCAGCAACGACGGCTACGAGCAGTACTTC. This encodes CASSNDGYEQYF. Full variable domain (remainder filled in from reference TRBV7-8 and TRBJ2-7): GAGVSQSPRYKVAKRGQDVALRCDPISGHVSLFWYQQALGQGPEFLTYFQNEAQLDKSGLPSDRFFAERPEGSVSTLKIQRTQQEDSAVYLCASSNDGYEQYFGPGTRLTVT.

The chain employs TRBV10-3 and TRBJ1-2; perhaps TRBD1 as D (5 bases). Germline V gene data show CDR1 as ENHRY and CDR2 as SYGVKD. The CDR3 spans 12 residues. Trimming removed 0 bases at V and 11 bases at J, with 10 bases between. CDR3 in amino acids: CAISESGTVYTF. In nucleotides, the CDR3 is TGTGCCATCAGTGAGTCTGGGACGGTGTACACCTTC.

This chain connects TRBV27 to TRBJ2-1, with 13 bases lining up with TRBD2. This CDR3 has 14 residues. CDR1 MNHEY and CDR2 SMNVEV come from the germline V gene (reference sequence). V trimming: 6 bases; J trimming: 9 bases; junction bases outside the gene matches: 5. The CDR3 sequence: CASRLAGGMGEQFF. The DNA for the CDR3 is TGTGCCAGCAGACTAGCGGGAGGGATGGGTGAGCAGTTCTTC.